These T cell receptor beta chains were read from a single sample in a study of sequential checkpoint blockade in melanoma. Clones were read by immunoSEQ multiplex PCR, and TCRdb kept only the in-frame ones, dropping some. The data show roughly 31,000 clones, with 86% seen just once and 22% held by the top ten. The input for sequencing was CD8+ T cells sorted from blood (inferred from file names), taken from a patient given nivolumab and ipilimumab in sequence. The receptor set was obtained from a human donor with melanoma. Each CDR3 is given with its conserved first and last residue.

v_gene | CDR3aa
TRBV5-6 | CASSVTGSSYEQYF
TRBV13 | CASSPDVQGNYGYTF
TRBV10-1 | CASSGQLSGSPYNEQFF
TRBV2 | CATPGGRETQYF
TRBV4-3 | CASSQQGGLDTEAFF
TRBV2 | CASSDQRKDTQYF
TRBV19 | CASKADRVGYNEQFF
TRBV6-5 | CASSGQGWTEAFF
TRBV9 | CASSQTSGHEQYF
TRBV21-1 | CASSKDSMDNSGNTIYF